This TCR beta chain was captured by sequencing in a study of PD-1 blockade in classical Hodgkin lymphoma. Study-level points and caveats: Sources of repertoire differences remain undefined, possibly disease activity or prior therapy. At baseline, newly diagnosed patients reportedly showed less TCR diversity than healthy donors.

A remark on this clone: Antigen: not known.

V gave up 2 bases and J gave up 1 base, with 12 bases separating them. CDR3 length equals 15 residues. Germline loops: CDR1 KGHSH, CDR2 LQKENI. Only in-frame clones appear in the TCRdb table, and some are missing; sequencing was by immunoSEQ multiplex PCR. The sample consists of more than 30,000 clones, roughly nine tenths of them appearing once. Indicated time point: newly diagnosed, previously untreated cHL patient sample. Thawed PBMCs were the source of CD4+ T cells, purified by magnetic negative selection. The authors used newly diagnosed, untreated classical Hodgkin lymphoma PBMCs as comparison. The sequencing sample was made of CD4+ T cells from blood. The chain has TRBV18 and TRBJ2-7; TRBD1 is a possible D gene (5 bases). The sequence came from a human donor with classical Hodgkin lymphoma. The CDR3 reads CASSPGQGGSYEQYF. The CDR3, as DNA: TGTGCCAGCTCACCAGGTCAGGGTGGGTCCTACGAGCAGTACTTC.